This TCR beta chain is drawn from a study of Graves' ophthalmopathy and Graves' hyperthyroidism. Amplification targeted the TCR beta CDR3 regions, with RNA transcripts as the source material. In the first round, RT-PCR was carried out with HTBI primers, and a multiplex PCR formed the second round. TCRdb ran MiXCR on the multiplex PCR reads and lists one entry per CDR3 protein. The table records about 370,000 distinct CDR3 sequences, about 16% of them present only once. The CDR3 is 15 amino acids. The V end lost 4 bases, the J end lost 2 bases, and 15 bases lay between the germline ends. The chain uses TRBV12-3 or TRBV12-4 and TRBJ2-7; D is possibly TRBD1 (7 bases). Sequences were obtained from peripheral blood. The sequence was obtained from a woman between 18 and 30 years old with Graves' ophthalmopathy. The CDR3 sequence: CASSSGGTAAYEQYF. CDR3 DNA: TGTGCCAGCAGTTCTGGGGGGACAGCCGCCTACGAGCAGTACTTC.